Given below is one TCR beta chain in context. The antigen is undetermined. This record comes from a study of regulatory T cells. Study-level points and caveats: Hydrophobic residues at CDR3 positions 6 and 7 were enriched in conventional CD4+ T cells of CD3G-deficient patients.

The CDR3 has 13 amino acids. CDR1 is SGHVS, CDR2 FQNEAQ, per germline. Trimming took 0 bases from V and 3 from J, leaving 4 bases between them. The PCR used 52 TRBV and 13 TRBJ primers. Using immunoSEQ multiplex PCR, the repertoire was profiled, and TCRdb retains in-frame clones only, with some absent. The table lists under 35,000 clones, 93% of them singletons. Autoimmunity was present in every CD3G-deficient patient, worse in two. Patients aged 2 to 39 years had fewer naive and more memory CD4+ and CD8+ T cells. Sorting split CD4+ cells into CD25-high CD127-low Tregs and CD25-low CD127-high conventional T cells.

The rearrangement uses TRBV7-8 and TRBJ2-3; D remains unclear. The sequenced sample was conventional CD4+ T cells sorted from blood. The origin of this receptor is a child aged 2 to 10 with CD3G deficiency. The CDR3 loop is CASSLARTDTQYF. CDR3 nucleotides: TGTGCCAGCAGCTTAGCTCGTACAGATACGCAGTATTTT.